Sequencing of this T cell receptor beta chain was carried out in a study of T cells in Graves' hyperthyroidism and ophthalmopathy. Ophthalmopathy patients had moderate-to-severe active disease, CAS ≥3, NOSPECS ≥4, and disease duration under 3 months. This clonotype was seen repeatedly, ten times or more. The TCR beta CDR3 regions underwent amplification using RNA transcripts as the source. A set of HTBI primers served as the primers for a first-round RT-PCR of the TCR CDR3. Each CDR3 protein gets one entry after TCRdb re-called the multiplex PCR reads with MiXCR. The sample has a few hundred thousand distinct CDR3 sequences; around 16% are singletons. V dropped 6 bases and J dropped 0 bases, with 13 bases sitting between them. The CDR3 is 14 residues long. Germline CDR1 reads GTSNPN; CDR2 reads SVGIG (reference sequence).

This sequence was found in a woman aged 40 to 50 with Graves' ophthalmopathy. Sequences were obtained from blood. The chain links TRBV30 to TRBJ2-3; tentative D call: TRBD1 (5 bases). This chain's CDR3 is CACSRAGSTDTQYF. The CDR3 nucleotides are TGTGCCTGCTCCAGGGCAGGGAGCACAGATACGCAGTATTTT.